Included here is one TCR beta chain sequence, with context. The data are from a study of blood T cell repertoires in COVID-19. The overall study: Acute-phase and convalescent COVID-19 samples originated in the United States, Italy and Spain. The cDNA or gDNA used as material had been derived from T cells, B-cell-depleted T cells, or PBMCs.

Under the authors' procedure: Cell counts per sample came from amplifying reference gene primers. Method: immunoSEQ multiplex PCR; TCRdb's copy keeps in-frame clones and lacks some. The V and J calls and clone size are taken from that table; D and trimming were inferred from the DNA. The table records around 60,000 clones, about 91% of them present only once. Specimen: peripheral blood. The TCR was taken from a man in his 60s with acute or convalescent COVID-19.

The CDR3 nucleotides are TGTGCCAGCAGTGATAACAGGGGACGCTATGGCTACACCTTC. Translated: CASSDNRGRYGYTF. The chain carries TRBV2 and TRBJ1-2, with 7 bases identical to TRBD1. The trim removed 3 bases at V and 4 bases at J, leaving 5 bases unmatched. Germline V gene sequence: CDR1 SNHLY, CDR2 FYNNEI. The CDR3 runs 14 residues. Combining the CDR3 with reference TRBV2 and TRBJ1-2 gives the whole variable domain EPEVTQTPSHQVTQMGQEVILRCVPISNHLYFYWYRQILGQKVEFLVSFYNNEISEKSEIFDDQFSVERPDGSNFTLKIRSTKLEDSAMYFCASSDNRGRYGYTFGSGTRLTVV.